The clone carrying this T cell receptor (beta chain) was detected ten times or more. The V gene's germline CDR1 is LNHNV and CDR2 YYDKDF (reference sequence). The CDR3 runs to 15 residues. Trimming cost V 4 bases and J 1 base; bases outside gene matches: 2. These data come from a study of T cells in Graves' hyperthyroidism and ophthalmopathy. Authors of the study amplified TCR beta CDR3 regions from RNA transcripts. The HTBI primer set drove a first-round RT-PCR of the TCR CDR3. TCRdb processed the multiplex PCR reads anew with MiXCR; each CDR3 protein has one entry. The sample contains 400,000 to 600,000 distinct CDR3 sequences, roughly 20% of which appear only once.

Sequenced input: blood. This receptor was taken from a man in his late teens or twenties with Graves' hyperthyroidism. The rearrangement joins TRBV15 to TRBJ2-2; 8 nucleotides align to TRBD1. As DNA, the CDR3 is TGTGCCACCAGCACCGGGACAGGGAACACCGGGGAGCTGTTTTTT. Translation gives CATSTGTGNTGELFF.